This T cell receptor beta chain emerged from a study of OX40 agonist ivuxolimab in advanced cancers. Libraries were prepared by immunoSEQ multiplex PCR; TCRdb keeps only in-frame clonotypes and omits some of them. This table holds 55,000 to 70,000 clones, roughly 85% found once. Looked up from germline, CDR1 is LNHDA and CDR2 is SQIVND (reference sequence). V was trimmed by 6 bases and J by 0 bases, leaving 6 bases between them. This CDR3 comprises 12 residues. The sample consisted of CD4+ or CD8+ T cells sorted from blood, taken in a trial of the OX40 agonist ivuxolimab. The chain uses TRBV19 and TRBJ2-7; possible D gene TRBD1, 5 bases. The TCR originated in an adult with an advanced solid tumor such as melanoma, head and neck, liver or kidney cancer. In DNA form, the CDR3 reads TGTGCCAGTAGGGACAACTCCTACGAGCAGTACTTC. Translation: CASRDNSYEQYF.